This T cell receptor beta chain was recovered during a study of cytomegalovirus exposure and HLA in healthy donors. Whole-study results and caveats: Listed as cytomegalovirus-associated were 150 or so TCR beta chains.

The data were produced by immunoSEQ multiplex PCR, yet TCRdb's version contains in-frame clones alone and is incomplete. The repertoire holds 250,000 or so clones, with approximately 87% as singletons. This clone was detected only a few times. What it binds is unknown. The trim removed 7 bases at V and 8 bases at J, leaving 7 bases unmatched. Germline V gives CDR1 MDHEN, CDR2 SYDVKM. The length of the CDR3 is 14 residues. The specimen was PBMCs. The chain is built from TRBV28 and TRBJ1-6, with 8 bases lining up with TRBD1. The receptor comes from a man between 18 and 29 years old in good health and CMV-seronegative. CDR3 sequence (DNA): TGTGCCAGCATCGACGACAGGGGATATTCACCCCTCCACTTT. It specifies CASIDDRGYSPLHF.